This T cell receptor (beta chain) was sequenced for a study of human T cells and chemical hapten exposure. One entry per CDR3 protein results from TCRdb running MiXCR on the RACE reads. The table records under 300,000 distinct CDR3 sequences, almost 8% of them present only once. About this clonotype itself: The antigen is not known.

The CDR3 runs to 19 residues. The V gene end was trimmed by 4 bases and the J gene end by 0 bases; junction bases not matched to a gene: 12. CDR1 MGHRA and CDR2 YSYEKL come from the germline V gene. Specified time point: pre-sensitization, week 0. Specified treatment: therapeutic diphenylcyclopropenone sensitization with weekly scalp DPC. Findings and caveats of the study: In comparison with controls, expanded TCRs gave rise to a significantly larger number of large CDR3 similarity clusters.

The sample here was whole blood, taken in connection with sensitization to the hapten diphenylcyclopropenone (DPC). The sequence was obtained from a young man with alopecia areata. Some clones in this sample may be carry-over from other donors' samples. The chain combines TRBV4-1 with TRBJ2-6; 7 bases are a match to TRBD2. The CDR3 nucleotides are TGCGCCAGCAGCCCAGATCCGGGGGGTGATTACTCTGGGGCCAACGTCCTGACTTTC. This sequence encodes CASSPDPGGDYSGANVLTF.